This TCR beta chain was profiled in a study of cytomegalovirus exposure and HLA in healthy donors. General study findings and limits: A later analysis linked some 17,000 TCR beta sequences to HLA alleles at 0.05 false discovery rate. For most subjects, TCR beta sequences were reported to predict HLA-A and HLA-B alleles with accuracy. The authors confirmed in vitro that a few CMV-associated chains were specific for CMV antigens.

Concerning this clone: The antigen is not known.

V lost 5 bases to trimming and J lost 4 bases, with 9 bases between them. The CDR3 has 12 amino acids. The germline V gene has CDR1 MDHEN and CDR2 SYDVKM. With 60 Vbeta and 13 Jbeta primers, the PCR was carried out. Sequenced by immunoSEQ multiplex PCR; TCRdb stores in-frame clones only, minus some. The table shows 95,000 to 120,000 clones, with 67% occurring only once. The donors were healthy bone marrow donors. The V and J genes are TRBV28 and TRBJ2-7; no definite D call. Sequencing used PBMCs. The sequence was obtained from a young man in good health and CMV-seropositive. CDR3 loop: CASSPGGYEQYF. CDR3 coding DNA: TGTGCCAGCAGTCCCGGCGGTTACGAGCAGTACTTC. Variable domain in full (rest from reference TRBV28 and TRBJ2-7): DVKVTQSSRYLVKRTGEKVFLECVQDMDHENMFWYRQDPGLGLRLIYFSYDVKMKEKGDIPEGYSVSREKKERFSLILESASTNQTSMYLCASSPGGYEQYFGPGTRLTVT.